Listed here are 13 T cell receptor beta chains from one sample, sequenced in a study of radiotherapy plus CTLA-4 blockade in lung cancer (dated by TCRdb to 2016 to 2019). The library was produced with the immunoSEQ multiplex PCR assay. Not all clones reach the TCRdb copy of this immuneACCESS table, which keeps in-frame sequences only. Checked studies attribute under half of the gap to unresolved V genes and leave the rest unexplained. The sample data list more than 75,000 clones, and more than 85% of these were observed just once. Of the sample, 0.87% is held by the ten largest clones. This specimen was peripheral blood, taken from a patient treated with radiotherapy plus ipilimumab. These receptors were collected from a human donor with non-small cell lung cancer who had stable disease on radiotherapy plus ipilimumab.

This clone was recorded a few times. The CDR3 DNA follows: TGTGCCAGTAGTATGTTCGCCCGTAGGGACAATGAAAAACTGTTTTTT. Amino acids: CASSMFARRDNEKLFF. The gene calls are TRBV19 and TRBJ1-4; TRBD1 is a possible D gene (5 bases). Trimming shortened V by 3 bases and J by 5 bases, and 16 bases separated the two germline ends. This CDR3 is 16 amino acids long. CDR1 and CDR2 from the germline V gene are LNHDA and SQIVND (reference sequence).

V and J are TRBV7-9 and TRBJ1-2; 7 bases are shared with TRBD1. The CDR3 sequence is 13 residues long. Germline loops: CDR1 SEHNR, CDR2 FQNEAQ (reference sequence). The V segment lost 7 bases and the J segment 3 bases; nucleotides outside the gene matches: 5. CDR3 coding DNA: TGTGCCAGCACCTCCAGGGGGGACTATGGCTACACCTTC. This sequence encodes CASTSRGDYGYTF.

There are a few counts of this clone. The rearrangement joins TRBV18 to TRBJ2-7; TRBD2 matches 7 bases. The germline CDR1 and CDR2 sequences are KGHSH and LQKENI. The CDR3 length is 14 residues. V lost 1 base to trimming and J lost 6 bases; unmatched junction nucleotides: 6. The CDR3 spells CASSPLREGTEQYF. The DNA for the CDR3 is TGTGCCAGCTCACCACTTAGGGAGGGCACCGAGCAGTACTTC.

CDR3: CSGKTGGGYTF. The DNA for the CDR3 is TGCAGCGGGAAAACAGGGGGCGGCTACACCTTC. This rearrangement joins TRBV29-1 to TRBJ1-2; TRBD1 matches at 9 bases. Germline values: CDR1 SQVTM, CDR2 ANQGSEA. The CDR3 covers 11 residues. J gave up 8 bases and V 7 bases, and 5 bases lay outside the gene matches.

The chain is built from TRBV25-1 and TRBJ1-6, with D perhaps matching TRBD1 (5 bases). Germline assignment: CDR1 MGHDK and CDR2 SYGVNS. V was pared by 7 bases and J by 8 bases, with 21 bases between. The CDR3 loop spans 16 amino acids. CDR3 amino acids: CASTPLPPGRHSPLHF. In DNA, the CDR3 is TGTGCCAGCACCCCTCTACCCCCAGGGCGCCATTCACCCCTCCACTTT.

This sequence joins TRBV9 and TRBJ1-4; D is ambiguous. Per germline, CDR1 SGDLS and CDR2 YYNGEE. V was shortened by 4 bases and J by 8 bases, with 24 bases between the two germline ends. The CDR3 is 17 residues long. CDR3 amino acids: CASSTHSRPRAGEKLFF. CDR3 bases: TGTGCCAGCAGCACCCACAGCAGACCGAGGGCAGGAGAAAAACTGTTTTTT.

The V gene is TRBV28, the J gene TRBJ2-3; 11 bases are a match to TRBD1. Per germline, CDR1 MDHEN and CDR2 SYDVKM. The CDR3 totals 16 residues. V dropped 3 bases and J dropped 3; count of bases not matched to a gene: 5. The CDR3 spells CASSFEGTGGTDTQYF. CDR3 nucleotide sequence: TGTGCCAGCAGTTTTGAGGGGACAGGGGGGACAGATACGCAGTATTTT.

This clone was observed once. The chain uses TRBV28 and TRBJ2-7, with 8 bases aligning to TRBD1. The V gene's germline CDR1 is MDHEN and CDR2 SYDVKM. Trimming cost V 3 bases and J 6 bases; bases outside gene matches: 7. CDR3 length equals 14 residues. CDR3 coding DNA: TGTGCCAGCAGTTTGGACAGGGATTTTAGCGAGCAGTACTTC. Translated: CASSLDRDFSEQYF.

This clone was seen just once. This chain connects TRBV9 to TRBJ2-3; D remains unclear. This CDR3 spans 14 amino acids. Trimming cost V 3 bases and J 1 base, with 9 bases left between them. Germline CDR1 SGDLS, CDR2 YYNGEE. CDR3 loop: CASSGKSGTDTQYF. Here the CDR3 DNA reads TGTGCCAGCAGCGGTAAATCGGGCACAGATACGCAGTATTTT. The whole variable domain, filled in from reference TRBV9 and TRBJ2-3, reads DSGVTQTPKHLITATGQRVTLRCSPRSGDLSVYWYQQSLDQGLQFLIQYYNGEERAKGNILERFSAQQFPDLHSELNLSSLELGDSALYFCASSGKSGTDTQYFGPGTRLTVL.

The CDR3 nucleotides read TGTGCCACCAGCCCTGGGAACCCGACTAATGAAAAACTGTTTTTT. Amino acid sequence: CATSPGNPTNEKLFF. The chain combines TRBV15 with TRBJ1-4; D is ambiguous. This CDR3 has 15 residues. The V gene lost 5 bases and the J gene lost 2 bases, with 12 bases spanning the gap. Germline-derived CDR1 and CDR2 are LNHNV and YYDKDF (reference sequence).

This sequence joins TRBV4-1 and TRBJ2-2; D not resolved. Germline CDR1 is MGHRA and CDR2 is YSYEKL. V was pared by 1 base and J by 0 bases, with 12 bases between. This CDR3 has 17 amino acids. In DNA, the CDR3 is TGCGCCAGCAGCCAAGGTCCTTCTAAAACGAACACCGGGGAGCTGTTTTTT. It yields the protein CASSQGPSKTNTGELFF.

In this sample, this clone turned up a few times. CDR3 bases: TGTGCCATCAGTACAGGAGCGAACACCGGGGAGCTGTTTTTT. Amino acids: CAISTGANTGELFF. V is TRBV10-3 and J is TRBJ2-2, with a weak D call TRBD1 (5 bases). The CDR3 runs 14 residues. Germline V gives CDR1 ENHRY, CDR2 SYGVKD. V was shortened by 5 bases and J by 0 bases, with 7 bases between the two germline ends.

The V and J genes are TRBV7-9 and TRBJ2-7; D ambiguous. From germline, CDR1 is SEHNR and CDR2 FQNEAQ (reference sequence). This CDR3 spans 15 amino acids. V lost 4 bases to trimming and J lost 2 bases, with 15 bases between them. In DNA, the CDR3 is TGTGCCAGCAGCTCCACGGCCGCAGGACCCTACGAGCAGTACTTC. Its protein is CASSSTAAGPYEQYF. The whole variable domain, filled in from reference TRBV7-9 and TRBJ2-7, reads DTGVSQNPRHKITKRGQNVTFRCDPISEHNRLYWYRQTLGQGPEFLTYFQNEAQLEKSRLLSDRFSAERPKGSFSTLEIQRTEQGDSAMYLCASSSTAAGPYEQYFGPGTRLTVT.